This is a list of T cell receptor beta chains from one sample in a study of yellow fever vaccine responses in identical twins. TCRdb re-derived calls from the RT-PCR reads in MiXCR, one entry per CDR3 protein. The table has over 800 distinct CDR3 sequences, roughly 92% seen once; the top ten hold 2.5% to 3.5%. The source material was T cells from blood (PBMCs), unsorted or a sorted subset (not recorded which), sampled before or after yellow fever vaccination (not recorded which). The receptors here all came from a woman between 18 and 29 years old who received the yellow fever vaccine. Each CDR3 is given with its conserved first and last residue. D genes are given only for firm matches. Clone sizes are given selectively: once, few, many, or a class where the clone is expanded.

D,J,V,size,DNA,CDR3
TRBD2,TRBJ2-3,TRBV20-1,.,TGCAGTGCTCCCCCCCTCGGGAGGGGATCAGATACGCAGTATTTT,CSAPPLGRGSDTQYF
.,TRBJ1-2,TRBV19,.,TGTGCCAGTAGGGGCACTAACAGAGCTAACTATGGCTACACCTTC,CASRGTNRANYGYTF
.,TRBJ1-2,TRBV20-1,.,TGCAGTGCTAGAGATCTAGGACAGAAAAACTATGGCTACACCTTC,CSARDLGQKNYGYTF
.,TRBJ2-3,TRBV4-1,.,TGCGCCAGCAGCCAAGACTTGGCAGGGAGAGGCGATACGCAGTATTTT,CASSQDLAGRGDTQYF
.,TRBJ2-7,TRBV4-2,.,TGTGCCAGCAGCCCGAGGGGGGCGACGGGGTACGAGCAGTACTTC,CASSPRGATGYEQYF
TRBD1,TRBJ2-1,TRBV5-1,.,TGCGCCAGCAGCTTGGTCCTACAGGGGGCCTACAATGAGCAGTTCTTC,CASSLVLQGAYNEQFF
.,TRBJ2-2,TRBV4-1,.,TGCGCCAGCAGCCAAGGGATACAGGGAACCGGGGAGCTGTTTTTT,CASSQGIQGTGELFF
TRBD2,TRBJ2-5,TRBV28,.,TGTGCCAGCAGAGTACTAGCGGGAGAGACCCAGTACTTC,CASRVLAGETQYF
TRBD2,TRBJ2-7,TRBV7-9,.,TGTGCCAGCAGCAATCCTAGCGGGAGGTACGAGCAGTACTTC,CASSNPSGRYEQYF
.,TRBJ2-7,TRBV10-3,once,TGTGCCATCAGTGAGGACTCAGGGATCAGCGAGCAGTACTTC,CAISEDSGISEQYF
TRBD1,TRBJ2-1,TRBV29-1,.,TGCAGCGTCCCTGAGGGGGCGGGTTACAATGAGCAGTTCTTC,CSVPEGAGYNEQFF
.,TRBJ2-2,TRBV6-1,.,TGTGCCGGCCTAGCGAACACCGGGGAGCTGTTTTTT,CAGLANTGELFF
.,TRBJ2-2,TRBV12-3/TRBV12-4,.,TGTGCCAGCAGTTCCCGACGCTACACCGGGGAGCTGTTTTTT,CASSSRRYTGELFF
.,TRBJ2-3,TRBV29-1,.,TGCAGCGTGGCGTTTGGGGCGGGCGCCAGGTCAGATACGCAGTATTTT,CSVAFGAGARSDTQYF
.,TRBJ2-7,TRBV4-2,.,TGTGCCAGCAGCCAAGATCGTCGCGAGCAGTACTTC,CASSQDRREQYF
TRBD2,TRBJ2-1,TRBV4-1,.,TGCGCCAGCAGCCAAGGGCGACTAGCCCGCAATGAGCAGTTCTTC,CASSQGRLARNEQFF
.,TRBJ1-4,TRBV21-1,.,TGTGCCAGCAGCAAACGAGGGAGCAGGAAGAGGTGTGAAAAACTGTTTTTT,CASSKRGSRKRCEKLFF
TRBD2,TRBJ2-3,TRBV11-3,.,TGTGCCAGCAGCTTAGGGGTAGCGGGAGACACAGATACGCAGTATTTT,CASSLGVAGDTDTQYF
.,TRBJ2-4,TRBV4-3,.,TGCGCCAGCAGCCAACCTACACGAGCACTAGCCAAAAACATTCAGTACTTC,CASSQPTRALAKNIQYF
.,TRBJ2-1,TRBV3-1,once,TGTGCCAGCAGCCAAGAGGATCGGGGAAACAATGAGCAGTTCTTC,CASSQEDRGNNEQFF
.,TRBJ1-2,TRBV6-1,few,TGTGCCAGCATGTCGTCAGGGGACTATGGCTACACCTTC,CASMSSGDYGYTF
TRBD2,TRBJ2-2,TRBV28,.,TGTGCCAGCAGTTTCACCAGCGGGGGGATGAACACCGGGGAGCTGTTTTTT,CASSFTSGGMNTGELFF
.,TRBJ2-1,TRBV29-1,.,TGCAGCGTTAATCCGGGAATCTCCTACAATGAGCAGTTCTTC,CSVNPGISYNEQFF
.,TRBJ2-5,TRBV20-1,.,TGCAGTGCTAGAGATGAGAATATGGAGACCCAGTACTTC,CSARDENMETQYF
.,TRBJ1-1,TRBV4-2,once,TGTGCCAGCAGCCAAGACATTGAAGCTTTCTTT,CASSQDIEAFF
.,TRBJ2-7,TRBV5-1,.,TGCGCCAGCAGCCAAGACCCTGGGGGCTACGAGCAGTACTTC,CASSQDPGGYEQYF
.,TRBJ1-1,TRBV5-1,.,TGCGCCAGCAGCGTGGGACGGCACACTGAAGCTTTCTTT,CASSVGRHTEAFF
.,TRBJ1-5,TRBV18,few,TGTGCCAGCTCCCGAATGCCGGGGACTAGCAATCAGCCCCAGCATTTT,CASSRMPGTSNQPQHF
TRBD2,TRBJ2-3,TRBV5-4,.,TGTGCCAGCACCCGCTTGCGGGAGGCCACCACAGATACGCAGTATTTT,CASTRLREATTDTQYF
TRBD1,TRBJ1-3,TRBV10-3,.,TGTGCCATCGCTAAGGCCCAGACAGGGCCTGGAAACACCATATATTTT,CAIAKAQTGPGNTIYF
.,TRBJ2-1,TRBV13,.,TGTGCCAGCAGGATGGAGAAGGGGCCCTACAATGAGCAGTTCTTC,CASRMEKGPYNEQFF
.,TRBJ2-1,TRBV12-3/TRBV12-4,.,TGTGCCAGCAGCGTTTCCAATGAGCAGTTCTTC,CASSVSNEQFF
.,TRBJ2-7,TRBV2,.,TGTGCCAGCAGTGGCGGGCCGAGCTCCTACGAGCAGTACTTC,CASSGGPSSYEQYF
.,TRBJ1-2,TRBV23-1,.,TGCGCCAGCAACCGCTTGGGGAGGGGGTTTGGCTACACCTTC,CASNRLGRGFGYTF
.,TRBJ2-1,TRBV9,.,TGTGCCAGCAAACCGGGACTGACCTACAATGAGCAGTTCTTC,CASKPGLTYNEQFF
.,TRBJ2-1,TRBV7-3,.,TGTGCCAGCAGCTTAATCGCGAGAAATGAGCAGTTCTTC,CASSLIARNEQFF
.,TRBJ2-3,TRBV4-2,.,TGTGCCAGCAGCCAAGGAGGGCCGCAAACTAGAACGCAGTATTTT,CASSQGGPQTRTQYF
.,TRBJ2-1,TRBV5-1,once,TGCGCCAGCAGCTTGGGACAGGGAGGGGGCAATGAGCAGTTCTTC,CASSLGQGGGNEQFF
TRBD1,TRBJ1-1,TRBV20-1,.,TGCAGTGCTAGACCAGGACAGGGGAACACTGAAGCTTTCTTT,CSARPGQGNTEAFF
.,TRBJ1-1,TRBV4-3,.,TGCGCCAGCAGCCAAGATGGGCGGACTGAAGCTTTCTTT,CASSQDGRTEAFF
.,TRBJ1-4,TRBV12-3/TRBV12-4,.,TGTGCCAGCAGATCAGGGGCAACTAATGAAAAACTGTTTTTT,CASRSGATNEKLFF
TRBD2,TRBJ2-1,TRBV11-1,.,TGTGCCAGCCGTCTGGCGGGAGGAAATTACAATGAGCAGTTCTTC,CASRLAGGNYNEQFF
.,TRBJ2-1,TRBV4-2,.,TGTGCCAGCAGCCAACGACCGTTCAGCTCCTACAATGAGCAGTTCTTC,CASSQRPFSSYNEQFF
.,TRBJ2-5,TRBV4-1,once,TGCGCCAGCAGCCAAGATGGGGGGGGCTGGGAGACCCAGTACTTC,CASSQDGGGWETQYF
.,TRBJ1-1,TRBV23-1,few,TGCGCCAGCAGTCAATTAAGGCAGTTTTACACTGAAGCTTTCTTT,CASSQLRQFYTEAFF
.,TRBJ2-5,TRBV23-1,once,TGCGCCAGCTTAATAGGGGCTGAGCAAGAGACCCAGTACTTC,CASLIGAEQETQYF
TRBD2,TRBJ2-1,TRBV5-1,.,TGCGCCAGCACCCGGGAGGGGGGCGCCTACAATGAGCAGTTCTTC,CASTREGGAYNEQFF